Listed below are T cell receptor beta chains from one sample, sequenced in a study of blood T cell repertoires in COVID-19. The assay was immunoSEQ multiplex PCR, and TCRdb's table has in-frame clones only and misses some. The repertoire holds 75,000 to 90,000 clones, around 91% seen once, with under 6% in the top ten. Sequencing was carried out using peripheral blood. These receptors came from a human donor in a cohort sampled during active COVID-19. The CDR3 runs from the conserved cysteine through the conserved F or W. Fields, in order: J gene, V gene, clone size, D gene, CDR3 protein, CDR3 DNA. D genes are given only for firm matches. Clone size is stated in some rows and not others, as once, few, many or a class when expanded.

TRBJ2-2 TRBV4-1 - TRBD1 CASSQGQGASTGELFF TGCGCCAGCAGCCAAGGACAGGGGGCTAGCACCGGGGAGCTGTTTTTT
TRBJ2-7 TRBV6-2/TRBV6-3 - TRBD1 CASSQGTALREQYF TGTGCCAGCAGTCAAGGGACAGCTCTACGGGAGCAGTACTTC
TRBJ1-1 TRBV27 - - CASYLTENTEAFF TGTGCCAGTTATTTGACAGAAAACACTGAAGCTTTCTTT
TRBJ1-6 TRBV18 - TRBD1 CASSPGTGDNSPLHF TGTGCCAGCTCACCAGGGACAGGGGATAATTCACCCCTCCACTTT
TRBJ1-3 TRBV6-5 - - CASSYSAGSSGNTIYF TGTGCCAGCAGTTACTCGGCAGGATCCTCTGGAAACACCATATATTTT
TRBJ2-2 TRBV18 - TRBD2 CASSPSGVTGELFF TGTGCCAGCTCACCTAGCGGGGTTACCGGGGAGCTGTTTTTT
TRBJ2-3 TRBV11-3 - TRBD1 CASSLEGTGGSDTQYF TGTGCCAGCAGCTTAGAGGGGACAGGGGGCTCAGATACGCAGTATTTT
TRBJ1-6 TRBV7-2 - TRBD1 CASSRQGAGNSPLHF TGTGCCAGCAGCCGGCAGGGGGCGGGGAATTCACCCCTCCACTTT
TRBJ1-2 TRBV19 - - CASSMYWGANYGYTF TGTGCCAGTAGTATGTATTGGGGGGCTAACTATGGCTACACCTTC
TRBJ2-7 TRBV30 - - CAWSRGGPYEQYF TGTGCCTGGAGTCGCGGCGGGCCCTACGAGCAGTACTTC
TRBJ2-3 TRBV18 once - CASSPPSSTDTQYF TGTGCCAGCTCACCACCGTCTAGCACAGATACGCAGTATTTT
TRBJ1-1 TRBV4-2 - - CASSQETVNTEAFF TGTGCCAGCAGCCAGGAGACAGTGAACACTGAAGCTTTCTTT
TRBJ2-7 TRBV10-1 - TRBD2 CASSEWLAGDEQYF TGCGCCAGCAGTGAATGGCTAGCGGGGGACGAGCAGTACTTC
TRBJ2-5 TRBV18 - TRBD2 CASSPWGGETQYF TGTGCCAGCTCACCTTGGGGGGGAGAGACCCAGTACTTC
TRBJ2-7 TRBV5-1 medium-sized TRBD2 CASSYTSGGVYEQYF TGCGCCAGCAGCTACACTAGCGGGGGGGTCTACGAGCAGTACTTC
TRBJ2-7 TRBV5-1 once TRBD1 CASSPNRGEGYEQYF TGCGCCAGCAGCCCGAACAGGGGAGAAGGATACGAGCAGTACTTC
TRBJ1-5 TRBV19 - TRBD1 CASIGTGTFQPQHF TGTGCCAGTATCGGGACAGGGACCTTTCAGCCCCAGCATTTT
TRBJ2-1 TRBV18 - - CASSPPQGWNNEQFF TGTGCCAGCTCACCACCGCAGGGTTGGAACAATGAGCAGTTCTTC
TRBJ1-4 TRBV5-5 once TRBD1 CASSSGLGQGEGKLFF TGTGCCAGCAGCTCGGGGCTGGGACAGGGGGAAGGAAAACTGTTTTTT
TRBJ2-1 TRBV7-6 - TRBD2 CASSRRLAGAPYNEQFF TGTGCCAGCAGCCGAAGACTAGCGGGGGCCCCCTACAATGAGCAGTTCTTC
TRBJ2-7 TRBV7-2 once - CASSRSRAYEQYF TGTGCCAGCAGCCGATCGAGGGCCTACGAGCAGTACTTC
TRBJ2-1 TRBV7-6 - TRBD2 CASSPPGGNEQFF TGTGCCAGCAGCCCCCCGGGGGGGAATGAGCAGTTCTTC
TRBJ2-1 TRBV18 - TRBD2 CASSLLAGGLNEQFF TGTGCCAGCTCACTCCTAGCGGGGGGGTTAAATGAGCAGTTCTTC
TRBJ1-1 TRBV4-3 - - CASSEGVNTEAFF TGCGCCAGCAGTGAGGGGGTGAACACTGAAGCTTTCTTT
TRBJ1-5 TRBV10-3 - TRBD1 CAIRSEQGAGGNQPQHF TGTGCCATCAGGAGCGAACAGGGGGCGGGTGGCAATCAGCCCCAGCATTTT
TRBJ2-5 TRBV6-4 - - CAKTGCGETQYF TGTGCCAAAACAGGGTGTGGAGAGACCCAGTACTTC
TRBJ2-2 TRBV7-3 - - CASSLIAGAEGELFF TGTGCCAGCAGCTTAATCGCAGGGGCAGAAGGGGAGCTGTTTTTT
TRBJ1-6 TRBV12-5 - - CASASNSPLHF TGTGCTAGTGCCTCCAATTCACCCCTCCACTTT
TRBJ2-7 TRBV5-1 - TRBD1 CASSLGQGPYEQYF TGCGCCAGCAGCTTGGGACAGGGCCCCTACGAGCAGTACTTC
TRBJ1-1 TRBV5-1 - - CASSLYVGGSDMNTEAFF TGCGCCAGCAGCTTGTACGTCGGTGGGTCAGACATGAACACTGAAGCTTTCTTT
TRBJ2-3 TRBV5-1 - - CASSLSQDSSDTQYF TGCGCCAGCAGCCTGAGCCAAGACAGCTCAGATACGCAGTATTTT
TRBJ2-3 TRBV7-2 - TRBD2 CASSFLAGGGTDTQYF TGTGCCAGCAGCTTTTTGGCGGGGGGAGGCACAGATACGCAGTATTTT
TRBJ1-2 TRBV15 - - CATSRTKDSLYGYTF TGTGCCACCAGCAGAACCAAGGACAGTCTCTATGGCTACACCTTC
TRBJ1-2 TRBV4-1 - - CASSQDPGQFYGYTF TGCGCCAGCAGCCAAGACCCGGGACAATTCTATGGCTACACCTTC
TRBJ2-2 TRBV7-3 - TRBD1 CASSLGFQGANTGELFF TGTGCCAGCAGCTTAGGGTTCCAGGGGGCGAACACCGGGGAGCTGTTTTTT
TRBJ1-5 TRBV30 - - CAWSTEFNQPQHF TGTGCCTGGAGTACCGAGTTCAATCAGCCCCAGCATTTT
TRBJ1-1 TRBV5-5 - - CASIGGPMNTEAFF TGTGCCAGCATCGGAGGGCCGATGAACACTGAAGCTTTCTTT
TRBJ1-4 TRBV10-3 - TRBD1 CAASPSGGTANEKLFF TGTGCCGCTTCACCGTCCGGCGGGACAGCTAATGAAAAACTGTTTTTT
TRBJ2-7 TRBV11-2 - - CASSMIGTSSYEQYF TGTGCCAGCAGCATGATTGGGACAAGCTCCTACGAGCAGTACTTC
TRBJ2-2 TRBV14 - TRBD1 CASSLGQGGTGELFF TGTGCCAGCAGCCTAGGACAGGGTGGCACCGGGGAGCTGTTTTTT